What follows are 25 T cell receptor beta chains derived from one specimen sequenced in a study of PD-1 blockade in classical Hodgkin lymphoma. Clones were read by immunoSEQ multiplex PCR, and TCRdb kept only the in-frame ones, dropping some. The sample includes about 9,700 clones, 75% of them seen just once. Time point here: cycle 4 day 1 (C4D1), after five to seven weeks of nivolumab. Every patient experienced relapse after autologous stem cell transplantation, and brentuximab vedotin exposure varied. Isolation of CD4+ T cells from thawed PBMCs was performed by magnetic negative selection. This sample comprised CD4+ T cells from blood, obtained before the fourth cycle of nivolumab. The receptors stem from a human donor with classical Hodgkin lymphoma.

The chain combines TRBV7-9 with TRBJ1-4; a weak D match, TRBD1 (5 bases). Trimming removed 4 bases at V and 7 bases at J, with 16 bases between. The CDR3 covers 15 residues. Germline lookup yields CDR1 SEHNR and CDR2 FQNEAQ (reference sequence). This CDR3 is CASSWGGNRGEKLFF. Here the CDR3 DNA reads TGTGCCAGCAGCTGGGGCGGTAATCGTGGTGAAAAACTGTTTTTT.

The genes are TRBV7-9 and TRBJ1-1; perhaps TRBD1 as D (5 bases). Trimming shortened V by 5 bases and J by 4 bases, and 17 bases separated the two germline ends. The CDR3 contains 15 residues. Germline V gene data show CDR1 as SEHNR and CDR2 as FQNEAQ (reference sequence). The CDR3 sequence: CASSPGGGRGTEAFF. The CDR3 bases are TGTGCCAGCAGCCCTGGTGGGGGACGGGGCACTGAAGCTTTCTTT.

This chain links TRBV6-5 with TRBJ2-2; D is unresolved. Germline lookup yields CDR1 MNHEY and CDR2 SVGAGI. Trimming stripped 3 bases from V and 7 bases from J, with 6 bases between. This CDR3 has 12 residues. The CDR3 DNA is TGTGCCAGCAGTTATACTGTCGGGGAGCTGTTTTTT. This sequence encodes CASSYTVGELFF.

The CDR3 sequence: CASSLEGGGAAGELFF. CDR3 nucleotides: TGTGCCAGCAGCTTAGAGGGCGGGGGGGCCGCCGGGGAGCTGTTTTTT. The V and J genes are TRBV7-2 and TRBJ2-2; 9 bases are a match to TRBD2. CDR1 SGHTA and CDR2 FQGNSA come from the germline V gene. CDR3 length: 16 amino acids. Unmatched junction bases numbered 6, after V lost 1 base and J lost 6 bases.

The chain joins TRBV5-1 to TRBJ2-3; TRBD2 matches 11 bases. The V and J ends lost 0 bases and 3 bases, in that order; junction bases with no gene match: 3. The germline CDR1 and CDR2 sequences are SGHRS and YFSETQ. The CDR3 is made up of 16 amino acids. The CDR3 nucleotides read TGCGCCAGCAGCTTGGTGCTAGCGGGGGGAACAGATACGCAGTATTTT. Amino acid sequence: CASSLVLAGGTDTQYF.

The rearrangement links TRBV7-2 to TRBJ2-7; TRBD1 matches at 7 bases. The germline V gene has CDR1 SGHTA and CDR2 FQGNSA. The V gene end was trimmed by 5 bases and the J gene end by 6 bases; junction bases not matched to a gene: 10. The CDR3 has 14 amino acids. DNA for the CDR3: TGTGCCAGCAGCCGGACAGGCTCAGGGGGCGAGCAGTACTTC. Its protein product is CASSRTGSGGEQYF.

V gene TRBV7-8 combines with J gene TRBJ1-1; TRBD1 aligns across 8 bases. The V gene end was trimmed by 4 bases and the J gene end by 10 bases; junction bases not matched to a gene: 5. Germline loops: CDR1 SGHVS, CDR2 FQNEAQ. The CDR3 has 12 residues. For the CDR3, the DNA is TGTGCCAGCAGCTCGGACAGGGTTCGAGCTTTCTTT. This translates into CASSSDRVRAFF.

The chain has TRBV10-2 and TRBJ2-1; 14 nucleotides agree with TRBD2. This CDR3 contains 19 residues. Losses at the gene ends were 6 bases for V and 0 bases for J; bases not matched to a gene: 10. CDR1 WSHSY and CDR2 SAAADI come from the germline V gene. The CDR3 DNA reads as TGCGCCAGCAGCAGGACTAGCGGGGGGTCAATAAGCTCCTACAATGAGCAGTTCTTC. Amino acid sequence: CASSRTSGGSISSYNEQFF.

The V and J genes are TRBV27 and TRBJ2-4; tentative D call: TRBD2 (5 bases). The V and J ends lost 4 bases and 0 bases respectively, with 19 bases between them. The germline V gene encodes CDR1 MNHEY and CDR2 SMNVEV (reference sequence). This CDR3 has 18 residues. As DNA, the CDR3 is TGTGCCAGCAGTTGCTACACCCGGGCGGAGGAAGCCAAAAACATTCAGTACTTC. Protein product: CASSCYTRAEEAKNIQYF.

The rearrangement links TRBV5-1 to TRBJ2-5, with D uncertain. There are 14 residues in the CDR3. Trimming shortened V by 2 bases and J by 2 bases, and 10 bases separated the two germline ends. CDR1 is SGHRS and CDR2 is YFSETQ in the germline V gene. The DNA for the CDR3 is TGCGCCAGCAGCTTCTCGGCCTTACAAGAGACCCAGTACTTC. This gives the protein CASSFSALQETQYF. Together with reference TRBV5-1 and TRBJ2-5, the CDR3 gives the full variable domain: KAGVTQTPRYLIKTRGQQVTLSCSPISGHRSVSWYQQTPGQGLQFLFEYFSETQRNKGNFPGRFSGRQFSNSRSEMNVSTLELGDSALYLCASSFSALQETQYFGPGTRLLVL.

The chain recombines TRBV11-3 with TRBJ2-3; D remains unclear. The germline V and J ends were trimmed by 5 bases and 0 bases, with 15 bases remaining between them. Germline CDR1 SGHNT, CDR2 YENEEA. This CDR3 has 16 residues. The CDR3 bases are TGTGCCAGCAGCGCTAGACCCAGGCTGAGCACAGATACGCAGTATTTT. Its translation: CASSARPRLSTDTQYF.

To note about this clone: This sample also contains other DNA sequences that code for the same CDR3. The CDR3: CAWSVWIAREQFF. The CDR3 DNA reads as TGTGCCTGGAGTGTATGGATCGCTCGTGAGCAGTTCTTC. The chain combines TRBV30 with TRBJ2-1, with D hard to call. Germline values: CDR1 GTSNPN, CDR2 SVGIG (reference sequence). Trimming stripped 0 bases from V and 9 bases from J, with 12 bases between. The CDR3 spans 13 residues.

This sequence joins TRBV6-5 and TRBJ1-4; D uncertain. Germline V gene data show CDR1 as MNHEY and CDR2 as SVGAGI. V gave up 3 bases and J gave up 7 bases, with 9 bases separating them. The CDR3 consists of 13 residues. CDR3 sequence reads: CASSYRAGEKLFF. The CDR3 nucleotides are TGTGCCAGCAGTTATAGGGCGGGTGAAAAACTGTTTTTT.

A note on this clone: At one boundary the junction diverges from the germline segment, which might be a read error. The rearrangement uses TRBV7-9 and TRBJ1-1; 9 nucleotides align to TRBD1. The V gene's germline CDR1 is SEHNR and CDR2 FQNEAQ (reference sequence). CDR3 length: 18 residues. CDR3 nucleotide sequence: TGCGCCAGCAGCCACTCCGCCGGGACAGGGAGGAGGAACACTGAAGCTTTCTTT. It encodes CASSHSAGTGRRNTEAFF.

This clone was observed a handful of times. The V and J genes are TRBV7-9 and TRBJ1-4; tentative D call: TRBD1 (6 bases). The CDR3 spans 12 residues. Deletions cut 5 bases from V and 8 bases from J, with 9 bases between. Germline CDR1 SEHNR, CDR2 FQNEAQ (reference sequence). The CDR3 region is CASSAQGEKLFF. CDR3 in DNA: TGTGCCAGCAGCGCCCAGGGGGAAAAACTGTTTTTT.

This clone was seen once. The chain has TRBV2 and TRBJ2-6; 8 bases align to TRBD2. Germline trimming cut 8 bases from V and 4 bases from J; bases unmatched to any gene: 4. The CDR3 length is 14 residues. In germline, CDR1 is SNHLY, CDR2 FYNNEI. Written as DNA, the CDR3 is TGTGCCAGCGGACGGGAGGGAGGGGCCAACGTCCTGACTTTC. Protein sequence: CASGREGGANVLTF.

The genes are TRBV27 and TRBJ1-6; D is possibly TRBD1 (5 bases). The germline V gene has CDR1 MNHEY and CDR2 SMNVEV (reference sequence). This CDR3 is 14 amino acids long. The ends were cut back, 6 bases at V and 2 bases at J, with 8 bases in the middle. CDR3 nucleotides: TGTGCCAGCAGGGGGGAAACCTATAATTCACCCCTCCACTTT. The encoded protein is CASRGETYNSPLHF.

This clone was observed a few times. The chain carries TRBV18 and TRBJ1-5, with 7 bases identical to TRBD1. Per germline, CDR1 KGHSH and CDR2 LQKENI. V was pared by 6 bases and J by 4 bases, with 3 bases of the junction left unmatched. The CDR3 is 13 residues long. The CDR3: CASSGQQNQPQHF. As DNA, the CDR3 is TGTGCCAGCTCGGGACAGCAAAATCAGCCCCAGCATTTT.

This chain joins TRBV30 and TRBJ2-5; 8 bases are shared with TRBD2. From germline, CDR1 is GTSNPN and CDR2 SVGIG (reference sequence). This CDR3 contains 14 residues. Trimming removed 2 bases from V and 3 bases from J; junction bases left unmatched: 5. This CDR3 reads CAWSFGGEEETQYF. DNA for the CDR3: TGTGCCTGGAGTTTCGGGGGGGAAGAAGAGACCCAGTACTTC.

The J gene is TRBJ2-5, the V gene TRBV18; either TRBD1 or TRBD2 may fit D (5 bases each). CDR1 and CDR2 (germline): KGHSH, LQKENI. Trimming removed 4 bases from V and 0 bases from J, with 6 bases in between. The CDR3 is 13 residues long. For the CDR3, the DNA is TGTGCCAGCTCACTGGGACACCAAGAGACCCAGTACTTC. It is translated as CASSLGHQETQYF.

The chain couples TRBV4-2 to TRBJ1-5, with TRBD1 as a possible D gene (5 bases). The CDR3 covers 14 residues. Trimming cost V 0 bases and J 7 bases, with 10 bases left between them. CDR1 is LGHNA and CDR2 is YNFKEQ in the germline V gene. In DNA form, the CDR3 reads TGTGCCAGCAGCCAAGATCCAGGGAAACAGCCCCAGCATTTT. Translated, it gives CASSQDPGKQPQHF.

CDR3 DNA: TGTGCCAGCTCAGATGGACAGCACACTGAAGCTTTCTTT. Translation gives CASSDGQHTEAFF. This chain connects TRBV18 to TRBJ1-1, with D maybe TRBD1 (6 bases). The CDR3 length is 13 residues. Germline loops: CDR1 KGHSH, CDR2 LQKENI. V lost 5 bases and J lost 3, with 10 bases in between.

The rearrangement links TRBV11-1 to TRBJ1-6; the D is unclear. V lost 5 bases and J 7 bases, leaving 9 bases between the germline ends. The CDR3 is 13 residues long. Germline V gene sequence: CDR1 SGHAT, CDR2 FQDESV (reference sequence). Here the CDR3 reads CASSQLGNSPLHF. CDR3 coding DNA: TGTGCCAGCAGCCAATTGGGGAATTCACCCCTCCACTTT.

This CDR3 is CASSLNPGQAAYEQYF. For the CDR3, the DNA is TGTGCCAGCAGCTTGAACCCGGGACAGGCGGCCTACGAGCAGTACTTC. The rearrangement joins TRBV7-8 to TRBJ2-7; TRBD1 matches at 8 bases. CDR1 and CDR2 from the germline V gene are SGHVS and FQNEAQ. The junction had 9 bases not matched to a gene; V was cut back by 3 bases and J by 2 bases. The CDR3 contains 16 residues.

This chain uses TRBV7-8 with TRBJ2-7, with TRBD1 matching 7 bases. The germline CDR1 and CDR2 sequences are SGHVS and FQNEAQ. With 5 bases clipped from V and 7 bases from J, the junction kept 8 bases outside the gene matches. The CDR3 is 13 residues long. CDR3 DNA: TGTGCCAGCAGCCTTGACAGGGAGAGAGAGCAGTACTTC. Protein: CASSLDREREQYF.